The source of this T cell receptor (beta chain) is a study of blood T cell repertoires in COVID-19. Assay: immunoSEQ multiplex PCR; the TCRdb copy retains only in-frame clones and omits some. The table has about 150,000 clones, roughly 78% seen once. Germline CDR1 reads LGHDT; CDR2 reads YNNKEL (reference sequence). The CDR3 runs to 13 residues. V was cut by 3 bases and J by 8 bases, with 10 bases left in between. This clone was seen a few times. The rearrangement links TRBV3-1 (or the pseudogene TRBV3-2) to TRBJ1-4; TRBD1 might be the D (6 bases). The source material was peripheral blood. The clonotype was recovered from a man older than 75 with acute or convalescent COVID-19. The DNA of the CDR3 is TGTGCCAGCAGCCACAGGGGTGGGGAAAAACTGTTTTTT. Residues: CASSHRGGEKLFF.